This is a list of T cell receptor beta chains from one sample in a study of T cells in tumors after PD-1 blockade. Measured with immunoSEQ multiplex PCR; TCRdb has only the in-frame clones, and not every one. The table records over 60,000 clones, 74% of them present only once. This specimen was PBMCs, taken after anti-PD-1 treatment. These receptors all stem from a human donor with basal cell carcinoma. The CDR3 runs from the conserved cysteine through the conserved F or W. D genes are given only for firm matches. A clone size is listed for some rows: how often the clone was seen (once, few, many), or a class if it is expanded.

CAGTGGSNSPLHF	TGTGCCGGGACGGGGGGATCCAATTCACCCCTCCACTTT	few	.	TRBV7-9	TRBJ1-6
CGRDVLSGANVLTF	TGTGGCCGGGACGTCCTCTCTGGGGCCAACGTCCTGACTTTC	.	.	TRBV2	TRBJ2-6
CASMRGPLGTEAFF	TGTGCCAGCATGAGGGGCCCCTTAGGGACTGAAGCTTTCTTT	.	.	TRBV7-9	TRBJ1-1
CAWSTRGVTGELFF	TGTGCCTGGAGTACTAGAGGGGTTACCGGGGAGCTGTTTTTT	.	.	TRBV30	TRBJ2-2
CASRDSLSPLHF	TGTGCCAGCAGGGACAGCCTTTCACCCCTCCACTTT	.	.	TRBV2	TRBJ1-6
CASSLEATANYGYTF	TGTGCCAGCAGCTTAGAAGCAACGGCCAACTATGGCTACACCTTC	.	.	TRBV7-6	TRBJ1-2
CASSDRTGAYEQYF	TGTGCCAGCAGTGACAGGACAGGGGCCTACGAGCAGTACTTC	once	TRBD1	TRBV2	TRBJ2-7
CASQQDRYSNQPQHF	TGTGCCAGCCAGCAAGATCGTTATAGCAATCAGCCCCAGCATTTT	.	.	TRBV2	TRBJ1-5
CASSRLIYTGELFF	TGTGCCAGCAGCCGATTGATTTACACCGGGGAGCTGTTTTTT	.	.	TRBV3-1/TRBV3-2	TRBJ2-2
CASRQGFVSPLHF	TGTGCCAGCAGACAGGGATTTGTTTCACCCCTCCACTTT	.	.	TRBV5-6	TRBJ1-6
CASSLGIGLVPYEQYF	TGTGCCAGCAGCCTCGGAATAGGACTAGTCCCTTACGAGCAGTACTTC	.	TRBD2	TRBV3-1/TRBV3-2	TRBJ2-7
CASSLGTSGGAYDPQFF	TGTGCCAGCAGCTTAGGGACTAGCGGGGGGGCCTACGATCCCCAGTTCTTC	once	TRBD2	TRBV11-3	TRBJ2-1
CASSGTGDGGELFF	TGTGCCAGCAGCGGGACAGGGGACGGCGGGGAGCTGTTTTTT	.	TRBD1	TRBV28	TRBJ2-2
CASSQAQGTSGQDNEQFF	TGCGCCAGCAGCCAGGCCCAAGGGACTAGCGGACAAGACAATGAGCAGTTCTTC	.	TRBD2	TRBV4-1	TRBJ2-1
CASSSRRTPYNEQFF	TGTGCCAGCAGCTCCCGACGGACACCATACAATGAGCAGTTCTTC	.	.	TRBV11-3	TRBJ2-1
CASSPPGLAGGQGEQYF	TGTGCCAGCTCCCCACCGGGACTAGCGGGGGGCCAAGGCGAGCAGTACTTC	.	TRBD2	TRBV18	TRBJ2-7
CASSAGGDTGELFF	TGTGCCAGCAGTGCAGGGGGTGACACCGGGGAGCTGTTTTTT	.	TRBD1	TRBV25-1	TRBJ2-2
CASSDGPYEAFF	TGTGCCAGCAGTGACGGTCCTTATGAAGCTTTCTTT	.	.	TRBV6-1	TRBJ1-1
CASSLVAGNSPLHF	TGTGCCAGCAGCTTAGTTGCGGGAAATTCACCCCTCCACTTT	.	.	TRBV7-8	TRBJ1-6
CASSMGRYQYF	TGTGCCAGTAGTATGGGGCGGTACCAGTACTTC	few	.	TRBV19	TRBJ2-5
CASSYSIGRMLNRYTF	TGTGCCAGCAGTTACTCGATCGGAAGGATGTTGAATCGCTACACCTTC	.	.	TRBV6-2/TRBV6-3	TRBJ1-2
CASSSRYSGNTIYF	TGTGCCAGCAGCTCCCGTTACTCTGGAAACACCATATATTTT	.	.	TRBV13	TRBJ1-3
CASRGPHMNTEAFF	TGTGCCAGCAGGGGTCCCCACATGAACACTGAAGCTTTCTTT	.	.	TRBV6-5	TRBJ1-1
CASSLTTATNEKLFF	TGTGCCAGCAGCTTAACTACAGCAACTAATGAAAAACTGTTTTTT	.	.	TRBV7-8	TRBJ1-4
CASSLETGVGQPQHF	TGTGCCAGCAGCTTAGAGACAGGGGTGGGTCAGCCCCAGCATTTT	.	TRBD1	TRBV7-9	TRBJ1-5
CASSPLGQGDYGYTF	TGTGCCAGCTCACCATTGGGACAGGGGGACTATGGCTACACCTTC	.	TRBD1	TRBV18	TRBJ1-2
CASNQANNEQFF	TGTGCCAGCAACCAGGCAAACAATGAGCAGTTCTTC	.	.	TRBV27	TRBJ2-1
CASSQGSGGRETQYF	TGTGCCAGCAGCCAAGGTTCGGGGGGGCGGGAGACCCAGTACTTC	.	TRBD2	TRBV3-1/TRBV3-2	TRBJ2-5
CASSLDNYEQYF	TGTGCCAGCAGCTTGGACAACTACGAGCAGTACTTC	.	.	TRBV5-4	TRBJ2-7
CASSSPGQGNTGELFF	TGTGCCAGCTCATCCCCGGGACAGGGGAACACCGGGGAGCTGTTTTTT	.	TRBD1	TRBV18	TRBJ2-2
CASRGNPGELFF	TGTGCCAGCAGGGGTAACCCCGGGGAGCTGTTTTTT	.	.	TRBV2	TRBJ2-2
CASSLHGTRTDTQYF	TGTGCCAGCAGCCTCCACGGGACTCGCACAGATACGCAGTATTTT	.	.	TRBV21-1	TRBJ2-3
CASSIPRVVRNEQFF	TGTGCCAGTAGTATCCCCAGGGTAGTAAGGAATGAGCAGTTCTTC	.	.	TRBV19	TRBJ2-1
CAIGASGGLTGELFF	TGTGCCATCGGTGCTAGCGGGGGGCTCACCGGGGAGCTGTTTTTT	.	TRBD2	TRBV10-3	TRBJ2-2
CASPGQNINGYTF	TGTGCCAGCCCGGGACAGAATATCAATGGCTACACCTTC	.	TRBD1	TRBV6-5	TRBJ1-2
CASTPQGGTEAFF	TGCGCCAGCACCCCACAGGGAGGAACTGAAGCTTTCTTT	.	.	TRBV5-1	TRBJ1-1
CASRTGTLNTGELFF	TGTGCCAGCCGGACAGGGACCTTGAACACCGGGGAGCTGTTTTTT	.	TRBD1	TRBV6-5	TRBJ2-2